The next 5 T cell receptor beta chains were all read from a single sample in a study of blood T cell repertoires in COVID-19. Profiled with immunoSEQ multiplex PCR; TCRdb holds only in-frame clones, not every one. The sample lists about 130,000 clones, about nine tenths occurring once. Sample: PBMCs or T cells enriched from blood (not recorded which). Every receptor here comes from a man aged 50 to 60 who had recovered from COVID-19.

The rearrangement joins TRBV6-5 to TRBJ1-1; 10 bases fit TRBD1. V lost 2 bases and J lost 5; bases outside the gene matches: 5. The germline gives CDR1 MNHEY, CDR2 SVGAGI. The length of the CDR3 is 15 residues. The CDR3 DNA reads TGTGCCAGCAGTTACCCGGGACAGGGGAGAACTGAAGCTTTCTTT. It is translated as CASSYPGQGRTEAFF.

The V call is TRBV12-3 or TRBV12-4, the J call TRBJ2-7; D possibly corresponds to TRBD2 (6 bases). CDR3 length: 13 amino acids. V lost 5 bases and J 0 bases, leaving 8 bases between the germline ends. In DNA, the CDR3 is TGTGCCAGCAGTCCCGGGGGCTCCTACGAGCAGTACTTC. Translated: CASSPGGSYEQYF.

The V gene is TRBV7-9, the J gene TRBJ2-7, with D uncertain. V was pared by 3 bases and J by 0 bases, with 6 bases between. Germline CDR1 is SEHNR and CDR2 is FQNEAQ (reference sequence). The CDR3 is 13 amino acids. CDR3 bases: TGTGCCAGCAGCTTCGCTAACTCCTACGAGCAGTACGTC. Encoded protein: CASSFANSYEQYV.

Only one count was recorded for this clone. The gene calls are TRBV30 and TRBJ1-1; 10 bases are shared with TRBD1. Per the germline V gene, CDR1 is GTSNPN and CDR2 is SVGIG (reference sequence). CDR3 length equals 13 residues. Germline trimming cut 3 bases from V and 10 bases from J; bases unmatched to any gene: 8. The CDR3 DNA reads TGTGCCTGGAGGCGACAGGGGGCCCAAGGAGCTTTCTTT. It codes for CAWRRQGAQGAFF.

The chain couples TRBV21-1 to TRBJ2-5; TRBD2 was called by the table and not checked on the DNA. TRBV21-1 represents a pseudogene. This CDR3 comprises 18 residues. This chain's CDR3 is CASSTGTGLAGGRETQYF. CDR3 DNA sequence: TGTGCCAGCAGCACGGGAACGGGACTAGCGGGGGGACGGGAGACCCAGTACTTC.